The entry below gives a single T cell receptor beta chain sequence along with its context. The target antigen is unknown. This specimen belongs to a study of cytomegalovirus exposure and HLA in healthy donors. Study-wide findings and caveats: When a later analysis compared HLA-associated TCR beta chains with equally common others, the HLA-associated chains turned out to be more clonally expanded and to have lower generation probabilities. With later analysis, a missense DCLRE1C variant became linked to TCR beta V- and J-gene trimming. Many donors carried some public TCRs, although rarity characterized most TCR sequences.

This CDR3 is 15 amino acids long. Germline CDR1 reads SGHAT; CDR2 reads FQDESV (reference sequence). The ends were cut back, 5 bases at V and 0 bases at J, with 13 bases in the middle. PCR involved 60 Vbeta and 13 Jbeta primers. The assay was immunoSEQ multiplex PCR, and TCRdb's table has in-frame clones only and misses some. The sample records about 180,000 clones, around 81% being singletons. V gene TRBV11-1 combines with J gene TRBJ1-1, with D uncertain. The receptor was derived from a woman aged 18 to 35 in good health and CMV-seropositive. The sequenced sample was PBMCs. The CDR3 region has the DNA TGTGCCAGCAGCCCGGAGACGGTTATGAACACTGAAGCTTTCTTT. It is translated as CASSPETVMNTEAFF.